The source of this T cell receptor (beta chain) is a study of response to subunit inactivated influenza vaccine. The CDR3 consists of 13 residues. The V gene's germline CDR1 is SGHAT and CDR2 FQNNGV. Trimming removed 6 bases from V and 5 bases from J, with 12 bases in between. TCRdb re-called the RT-PCR reads with MiXCR, one entry per CDR3 protein. The table has around 600,000 distinct CDR3 sequences, around 11% seen once; the top ten hold 9.5% to 11%. General study results and limits: A suggestion made by the authors is that each seasonal influenza vaccination recruits few new T cells.

This clonotype was detected a few times. Its cognate antigen is unknown. Another study also made use of these data, one on T cells expressing NK-cell markers. That paper adds: A 5'RACE template switching approach incorporating UMIs was used to make TCR beta cDNA. Sorted CD3+CD56+NKG2C+, CD3+CD56+NKG2C- and CD3+CD56-NKG2C+ T cells provided the TCR beta repertoires. One of the eight sequenced donors was seronegative, whereas the other seven were HCMV-seropositive.

Specimen: PBMCs from blood, collected on the day of vaccination. The genes are TRBV11-2 and TRBJ2-3; a possible D gene is TRBD2 (6 bases). This sequence originates from a man aged 50 or older who received an inactivated influenza vaccine. The CDR3 reads CASRGGSVDTQYF. The CDR3 coding sequence is TGTGCCAGCAGGGGGGGTAGCGTAGATACGCAGTATTTT. The full variable domain, its missing parts supplied by reference TRBV11-2 and TRBJ2-3, is EAGVAQSPRYKIIEKRQSVAFWCNPISGHATLYWYQQILGQGPKLLIQFQNNGVVDDSQLPKDRFSAERLKGVDSTLKIQPAKLEDSAVYLCASRGGSVDTQYFGPGTRLTVL.